This T cell receptor beta chain stems from a study of shared clonotypes between healthy human individuals (TCRdb year 2020). Broadly, across the study: The cohort comprised a couple of women and a few men aged 18 to 49 years. For each donor, three plates each were used for CD4 naive and CD4 memory, two plates were used for CD8 naive, and one plate was used for CD8 memory. Blood TCR repertoires of five healthy adults were deeply sequenced to estimate repertoire size and the extent of clonotype sharing between individuals. Different laboratories and diverse techniques were used to prepare libraries and sequence TCR repertoires, to increase sequencing depth and limit assay-specific biases. Leukapheresis yielded between about 0.9 and 9.5 billion PBMCs per donor. The study at large found these results: Higher generation probabilities were observed for clonotypes shared by all four sorted-subset donors than for non-shared clonotypes. Only blood was sampled, and tissue TCR repertoires likely differ from those in blood. Naive subsets generally had larger estimated clonotype richness than memory subsets did. Because the study included only a small number of donors, the genetic and exposure-history diversity represented was limited. Based on pairwise subsampling, the degree of clonotype sharing among donors was expected to be affected by sequencing depth. Sharing across a handful of donors was observed for around 5% of naive CD4, 3.5% of naive CD8, 2.3% of memory CD4, and around 0.44% of memory CD8 clonotypes. Rarefaction of sorted-subset datasets indicated incomplete sequencing despite the large sequencing depth.

The CDR3, from cysteine to phenylalanine, totals 13 residues. The DNA shown is the 39-base CDR3, in frame from base 1. Taken from the germline V gene, the CDR1 and CDR2 loops are SGHRS and YFSETQ. Between the V and J ends, shortened by 5 bases and 6 bases respectively, the junction contains 15 bases. The donors were healthy, HIV-negative adults who had no recently reported acute infections or vaccinations. All donors were Caucasian adults living in Nashville, Tennessee, USA. CD4+ T cells were enriched by magnetic negative selection, after which naive cells were positively selected on CD45RA and the negative fraction was taken as the memory subset. After blood collection by leukapheresis, PBMCs were isolated using Ficoll-Histopaque density gradient centrifugation and then cryopreserved in the vapor phase of liquid nitrogen. Analytical flow cytometry was used to check the purity and quantity of every magnetically sorted T cell population. From each sorted fraction, genomic DNA was isolated and quantified by UV absorbance on a Nanodrop 2000c.

With respect to this clone: Its binding antigen is unknown. No base quality information exists; no much larger clone differs at one position.

Using the deep immunoSEQ assay, TCR CDR3 regions were amplified from genomic DNA by multiplex PCR. For each cell subset, the extracted genomic DNA was distributed evenly across all wells of several immunoSEQ 96-well plates, and each plate served as one replicate. For sorted subsets, about 200 ng genomic DNA, equal to 25,000 to 35,000 T cell genomes, was loaded into each replicate PCR. The purified libraries were quantified using a Qubit 3.0 fluorometer, sized with a Bioanalyzer 2100, and then quantified again using the KAPA Library Quantification kit. Each immunoSEQ 96-well plate was sequenced on its own single-read 150-cycle Illumina NextSeq 550 flow cell. The paper's data handling went like this. The immunoSEQ output contained only junctional sequences without quality scores, so filtering could not match that applied to full-length reads. Sequences were annotated with PyIR, a Python wrapper for IgBLAST v1.9, and V/J genes and CDR3 were assigned using IMGT germline references. Reads with weak V/J assignments (E-value above 1e-6), missing CDR3, stop codons, out-of-frame junctions, or ambiguous translated residues were removed. V3J clonotypes were defined as sequences sharing an identical inferred V gene, J gene, and CDR3 amino acid sequence. Percentage overlap between repertoires was calculated by dividing the number of shared unique clonotypes by the size of the smaller repertoire. RTK rarefaction, the Chao1 estimator, and Recon v2.1 estimates of unobserved clonotypes were used to assess repertoire richness. Generation probabilities were computed with OLGA for all TCRbeta clonotypes obtained by the gDNA method from a few donors. Drawn from immuneACCESS, this table holds only the in-frame rearrangements with V and J called that TCRdb kept. Clones are partly lost; checked studies trace under half to an unresolved V gene and leave the rest unexplained. For V, J and clone size, that table is used; D and trimming come from the DNA. The sample table holds 1.6 million or so clones, of which roughly 98.5% were seen once. Jointly, the top ten make up around 0.33% of the sample.

The sequenced material came from naive CD4+ T cells sorted from blood. In light of the paper, this sample's cell subset or site label describes: CD45RA+ positively selected. The chain links TRBV5-1 with TRBJ2-7; the D gene is perhaps TRBD1 or TRBD2, as each covers 6 bases. This clonotype was obtained from a man in his thirties or forties in good health. The CDR3 is CASSQEGGREQYF. The DNA reads as follows: TGCGCCAGCAGTCAGGAGGGGGGTCGCGAGCAGTACTTC.